This T cell receptor beta chain was retrieved from a study of cytomegalovirus exposure and HLA in healthy donors. Concerning this clone itself: The target antigen is unknown.

Regarding the study as a whole: A later analysis linked a missense DCLRE1C variant to TCR beta V- and J-gene trimming. Using a false discovery rate of 0.05, a later analysis showed that approximately 18,000 TCR beta sequences were associated with HLA alleles. It is likely that the observed cluster of highly shared sequence variants was a sequencing artifact.

The PCR ran on 60 Vbeta and 13 Jbeta primers. Profiled with immunoSEQ multiplex PCR; TCRdb holds only in-frame clones, not every one. Here the sample spans about 130,000 clones, under 80% being singletons. Per germline, CDR1 LNHDA and CDR2 SQIVND (reference sequence). Trimming at V came to 5 bases and at J to 7 bases, leaving 9 bases not matched to a gene. The CDR3 runs to 15 residues. The TCR was taken from a middle-aged man in good health and CMV-seropositive. The specimen sequenced was PBMCs. The V call is TRBV19, the J call TRBJ2-2; 8 positions agree with TRBD2. For the CDR3, the DNA is TGTGCCAGTAGTGCCCAAGCGGGAGTGCGCGGGGAGCTGTTTTTT. This gives the protein CASSAQAGVRGELFF.